These T cell receptor beta chains were read from a single sample in a study of cytomegalovirus exposure and HLA in healthy donors. This table comes from immunoSEQ multiplex PCR, and its TCRdb copy is limited to in-frame clones, with some not included. This sample has around 150,000 clones, with 95% to 96% found just once. Sequenced material: PBMCs. The receptors originated from a woman between 18 and 29 years old in good health and CMV-seronegative. Each CDR3 is given with its conserved first and last residue. D genes are given only for firm matches. A clone size is listed for some rows: how often the clone was seen (once, few, many), or a class if it is expanded.

>once|TRBV5-6|TRBD1|TRBJ2-1
CASSSGTVYNEQFF
TGTGCCAGCAGCTCTGGGACAGTCTACAATGAGCAGTTCTTC
>NA|TRBV21-1|NA|TRBJ1-2
CARARETGEVYTF
TGTGCCAGGGCCAGGGAGACAGGGGAGGTGTACACCTTC
>once|TRBV30|NA|TRBJ1-2
CAWSVPDGFGYTF
TGTGCCTGGAGTGTACCTGATGGCTTTGGCTACACCTTC
>NA|TRBV5-4|NA|TRBJ2-1
CASSFAGTPGEQFF
TGTGCCAGCAGCTTCGCGGGGACTCCCGGTGAGCAGTTCTTC
>NA|TRBV28|NA|TRBJ1-5
CASSLMVGGGSQPQHF
TGTGCCAGCAGTTTAATGGTAGGGGGTGGTAGTCAGCCCCAGCATTTT
>NA|TRBV6-5|NA|TRBJ1-3
CASSYRGGSGNTIYF
TGTGCCAGCAGTTACCGGGGAGGGTCTGGAAACACCATATATTTT
>NA|TRBV9|NA|TRBJ2-7
CASSTPPSYEQYF
TGTGCCAGCAGCACTCCTCCTTCCTACGAGCAGTACTTC
>NA|TRBV5-6|NA|TRBJ2-3
CASSSLDTQYF
TGTGCCAGCAGCTCGTTAGATACGCAGTATTTT
>NA|TRBV6-1|NA|TRBJ2-7
CASSKQGEAYEQYF
TGTGCCAGCAGTAAACAGGGAGAGGCCTACGAGCAGTACTTC
>NA|TRBV30|TRBD1|TRBJ1-6
CAWSPAQGFYNSPLHF
TGTGCCTGGAGTCCGGCACAGGGGTTCTATAATTCACCCCTCCACTTT
>NA|TRBV11-2|NA|TRBJ2-3
CASSSGRGVADTQYF
TGTGCCAGCAGCTCGGGGCGCGGGGTGGCAGATACGCAGTATTTT
>NA|TRBV7-6|NA|TRBJ2-7
CASSRFERQDEQYF
TGTGCCAGCAGCCGATTTGAGCGACAGGACGAGCAGTACTTC
>NA|TRBV19|TRBD1|TRBJ1-2
CATSPGTVYGYTF
TGTGCCACTAGCCCGGGGACAGTCTATGGCTACACCTTC
>NA|TRBV6-1|NA|TRBJ1-2
CASSVQAYGYTF
TGTGCCAGCAGTGTTCAGGCCTATGGCTACACCTTC
>NA|TRBV10-2|NA|TRBJ1-5
CASSEGENQPQHF
TGCGCCAGCAGTGAGGGAGAGAATCAGCCCCAGCATTTT
>NA|TRBV7-9|NA|TRBJ2-7
CASSLAGIPYEQYF
TGTGCCAGCAGCTTGGCGGGGATACCTTACGAGCAGTACTTC
>once|TRBV30|TRBD1|TRBJ1-4
CAHLTGAPNEKLFF
TGTGCCCATTTGACAGGGGCCCCCAATGAAAAACTGTTTTTT
>NA|TRBV10-3|NA|TRBJ1-2
CAAPVTRESLYGYTF
TGTGCCGCCCCAGTCACCCGGGAATCTCTCTATGGCTACACCTTC
>NA|TRBV23-1|NA|TRBJ1-5
CASSHDSSAPWEHF
TGCGCCAGCAGCCATGACAGTTCGGCCCCTTGGGAGCATTTT
>NA|TRBV18|TRBD1|TRBJ2-7
CASSPPGPTGLEEQYF
TGTGCCAGCTCACCACCTGGGCCGACAGGGCTAGAAGAGCAGTACTTC
>NA|TRBV15|NA|TRBJ1-2
CATSRDLVGTNYGYTF
TGTGCCACCAGCAGAGATCTTGTCGGGACTAACTATGGCTACACCTTC
>NA|TRBV11-1|TRBD2|TRBJ2-3
CASRKGDGGDNTDTQYF
TGTGCCAGCAGAAAAGGGGACGGGGGGGACAACACAGATACGCAGTATTTT
>NA|TRBV7-3|TRBD2|TRBJ2-5
CASSLRGGGAHETQYF
TGTGCCAGCAGCTTACGCGGCGGGGGGGCCCATGAGACCCAGTACTTC
>NA|TRBV29-1|TRBD2|TRBJ2-5
CSVEELAGGRETQYF
TGCAGCGTTGAAGAACTAGCGGGGGGGCGGGAGACCCAGTACTTC
>NA|TRBV5-4|NA|TRBJ2-7
CASSVGRGAYEQYF
TGTGCCAGCAGCGTAGGGAGGGGGGCCTACGAGCAGTACTTC
>NA|TRBV7-2|NA|TRBJ1-2
CASSLSLDSYYGYTF
TGTGCCAGCAGCTTATCCTTGGACAGCTATTATGGCTACACCTTC
>once|TRBV6-6|TRBD1|TRBJ2-7
CASTRGRQGGLHEQYF
TGTGCCAGCACGAGGGGTAGACAGGGGGGGTTGCACGAGCAGTACTTC
>NA|TRBV6-6|NA|TRBJ2-3
CASSPSRPDTQYF
TGTGCCAGCAGTCCTAGTCGTCCAGATACGCAGTATTTT
>NA|TRBV7-9|TRBD2|TRBJ2-1
CASSFGEGLSSYNEQFF
TGTGCCAGCAGCTTCGGGGAGGGGTTAAGCTCCTACAATGAGCAGTTCTTC
>NA|TRBV19|TRBD2|TRBJ2-2
CASSAFPRGGANTGELFF
TGTGCCAGTAGTGCGTTTCCCCGCGGGGGTGCAAACACCGGGGAGCTGTTTTTT